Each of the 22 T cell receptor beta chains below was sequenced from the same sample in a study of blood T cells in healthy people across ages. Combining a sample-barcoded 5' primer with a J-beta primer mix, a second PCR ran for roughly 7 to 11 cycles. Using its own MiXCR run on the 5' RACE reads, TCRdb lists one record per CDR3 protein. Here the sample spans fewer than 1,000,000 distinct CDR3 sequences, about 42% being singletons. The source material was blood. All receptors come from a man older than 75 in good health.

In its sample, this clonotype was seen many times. The DNA for the CDR3 is TGTGCCACCGGAGGACAGGGGGCTACCGGGGAGCTGTTTTTT. It translates to CATGGQGATGELFF. This sequence joins TRBV12-3 or TRBV12-4 and TRBJ2-2; 11 positions match TRBD1. The V and J ends lost 10 bases and 5 bases, in that order; junction bases with no gene match: 6. The CDR3 runs 14 residues.

The CDR3 protein is CASSLTGPLTGELFF. The CDR3 bases are TGTGCCAGCAGCTTGACAGGGCCACTGACCGGGGAGCTGTTTTTT. V gene TRBV5-6 combines with J gene TRBJ2-2; D may be TRBD1 (6 bases). From germline, CDR1 is SGHDT and CDR2 YYEEEE. Trimming took 1 base from V and 5 from J, leaving 12 bases between them. The CDR3 length is 15 residues.

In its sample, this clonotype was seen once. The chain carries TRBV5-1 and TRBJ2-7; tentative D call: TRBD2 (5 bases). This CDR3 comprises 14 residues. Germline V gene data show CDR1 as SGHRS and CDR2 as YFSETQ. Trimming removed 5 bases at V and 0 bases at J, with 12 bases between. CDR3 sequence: CASSSEGDSYEQYF. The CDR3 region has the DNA TGCGCCAGCAGTAGCGAAGGCGACTCCTACGAGCAGTACTTC.

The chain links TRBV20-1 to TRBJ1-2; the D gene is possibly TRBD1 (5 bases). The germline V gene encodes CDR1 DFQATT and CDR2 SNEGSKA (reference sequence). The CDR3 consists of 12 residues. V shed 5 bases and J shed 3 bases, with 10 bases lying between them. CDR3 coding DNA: TGCAGTGCTGAATCAGGGTACTATGGCTACACCTTC. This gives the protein CSAESGYYGYTF.

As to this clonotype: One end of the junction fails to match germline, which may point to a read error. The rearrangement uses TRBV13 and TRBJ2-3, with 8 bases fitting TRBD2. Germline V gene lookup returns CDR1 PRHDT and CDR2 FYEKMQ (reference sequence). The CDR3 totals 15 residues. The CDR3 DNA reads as TGTGCCAGCAGTCCAGCGGGAGCGGGAACAGATACGCGGTATTTT. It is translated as CASSPAGAGTDTRYF.

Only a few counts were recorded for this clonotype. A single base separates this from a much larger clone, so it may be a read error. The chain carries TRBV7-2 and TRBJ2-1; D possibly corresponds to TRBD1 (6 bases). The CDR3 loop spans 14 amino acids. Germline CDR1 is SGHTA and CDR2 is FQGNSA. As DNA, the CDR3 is TGTGCCAGCAGCGTAGCCAGGGGTAGAAGTGAGCAGTTCTTC. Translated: CASSVARGRSEQFF.

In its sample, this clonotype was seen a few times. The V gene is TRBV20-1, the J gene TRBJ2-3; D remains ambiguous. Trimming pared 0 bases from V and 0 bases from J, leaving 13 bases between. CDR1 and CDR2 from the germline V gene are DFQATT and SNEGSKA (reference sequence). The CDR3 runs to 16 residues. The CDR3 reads CSARDDKLSSTDTQYF. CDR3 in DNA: TGCAGTGCTAGAGATGATAAACTTTCTAGCACAGATACGCAGTATTTT.

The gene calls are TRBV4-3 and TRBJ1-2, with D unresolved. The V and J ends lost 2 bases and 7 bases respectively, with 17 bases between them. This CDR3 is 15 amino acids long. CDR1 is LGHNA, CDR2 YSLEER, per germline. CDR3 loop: CASSQRTRTLSGYTF. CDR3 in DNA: TGCGCCAGCAGCCAAAGGACCCGGACGCTTAGTGGCTACACCTTC.

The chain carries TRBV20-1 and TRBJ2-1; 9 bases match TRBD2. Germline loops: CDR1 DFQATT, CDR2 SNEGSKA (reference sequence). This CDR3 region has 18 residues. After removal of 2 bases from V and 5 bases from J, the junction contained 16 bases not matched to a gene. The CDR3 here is CSARQTSPTSGLNNEQFF. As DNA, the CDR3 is TGCAGTGCTAGACAAACGAGTCCTACTAGCGGGCTAAACAATGAGCAGTTCTTC.

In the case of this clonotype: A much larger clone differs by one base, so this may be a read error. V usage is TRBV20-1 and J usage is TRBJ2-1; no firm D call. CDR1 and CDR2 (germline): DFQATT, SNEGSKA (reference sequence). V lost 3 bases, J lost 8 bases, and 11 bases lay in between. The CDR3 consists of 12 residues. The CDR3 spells CSARARSYEQFF. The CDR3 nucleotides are TGCAGTGCTAGGGCTAGATCGTATGAGCAGTTCTTC.

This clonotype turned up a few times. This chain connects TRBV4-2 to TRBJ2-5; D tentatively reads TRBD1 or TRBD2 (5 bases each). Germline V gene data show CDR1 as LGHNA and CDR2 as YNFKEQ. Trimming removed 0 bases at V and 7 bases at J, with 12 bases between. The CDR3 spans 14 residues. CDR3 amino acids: CASSQDAGQGTQYF. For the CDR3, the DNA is TGTGCCAGCAGCCAAGATGCGGGTCAGGGGACCCAGTACTTC.

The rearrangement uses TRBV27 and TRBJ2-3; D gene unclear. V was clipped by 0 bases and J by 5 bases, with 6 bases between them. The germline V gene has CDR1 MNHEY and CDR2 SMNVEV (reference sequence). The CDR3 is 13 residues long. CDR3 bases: TGTGCCAGCAGTTTATCCCGTTTAGATACGCAGTATTTT. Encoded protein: CASSLSRLDTQYF.

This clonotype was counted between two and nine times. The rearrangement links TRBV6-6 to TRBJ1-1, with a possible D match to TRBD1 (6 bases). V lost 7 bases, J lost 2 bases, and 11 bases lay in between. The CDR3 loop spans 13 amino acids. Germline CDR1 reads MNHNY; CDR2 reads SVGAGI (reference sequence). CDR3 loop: CASTGQLNTEAFF. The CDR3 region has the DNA TGTGCCAGCACCGGACAGCTCAACACTGAAGCTTTCTTT.

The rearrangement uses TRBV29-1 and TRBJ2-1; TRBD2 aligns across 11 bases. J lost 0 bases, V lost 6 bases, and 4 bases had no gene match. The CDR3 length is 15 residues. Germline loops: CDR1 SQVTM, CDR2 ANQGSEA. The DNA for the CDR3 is TGCAGCGTGGGACTAGCGGAGAGCTCCTACAATGAGCAGTTCTTC. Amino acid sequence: CSVGLAESSYNEQFF.

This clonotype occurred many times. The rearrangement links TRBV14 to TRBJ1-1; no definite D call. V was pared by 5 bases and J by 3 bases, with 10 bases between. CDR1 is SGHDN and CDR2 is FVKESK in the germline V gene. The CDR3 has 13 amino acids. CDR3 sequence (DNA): TGTGCCAGCAGCTTAAATATGGACACTGAAGCTTTCTTT. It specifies CASSLNMDTEAFF.

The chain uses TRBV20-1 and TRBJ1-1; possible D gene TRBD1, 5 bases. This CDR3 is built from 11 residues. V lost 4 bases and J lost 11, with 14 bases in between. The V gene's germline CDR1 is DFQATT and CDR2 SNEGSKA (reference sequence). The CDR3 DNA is TGCAGTGCTACAAGGGACGGCGGGGCTTTCTTT. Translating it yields CSATRDGGAFF.

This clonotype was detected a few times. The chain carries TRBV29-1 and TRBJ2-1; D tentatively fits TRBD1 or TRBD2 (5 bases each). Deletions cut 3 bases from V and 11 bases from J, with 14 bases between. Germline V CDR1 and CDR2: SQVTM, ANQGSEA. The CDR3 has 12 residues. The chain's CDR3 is CSVDRGDGQQFF. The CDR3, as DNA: TGCAGCGTTGATAGAGGGGACGGACAGCAGTTCTTC.

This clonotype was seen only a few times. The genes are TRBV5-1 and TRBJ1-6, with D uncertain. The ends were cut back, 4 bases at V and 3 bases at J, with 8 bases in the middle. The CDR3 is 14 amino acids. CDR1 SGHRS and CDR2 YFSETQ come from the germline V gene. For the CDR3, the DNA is TGCGCCAGCAGCGCTGGACGCTATAATTCACCCCTCCACTTT. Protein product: CASSAGRYNSPLHF.

This chain's CDR3 is CASYGGLKETQYF. CDR3 in DNA: TGTGCCAGCTACGGGGGGTTAAAAGAGACCCAGTACTTC. This chain joins TRBV28 and TRBJ2-5; 7 bases fit TRBD2. This CDR3 spans 13 amino acids. V dropped 8 bases and J dropped 3; count of bases not matched to a gene: 6. Germline V gene sequence: CDR1 MDHEN, CDR2 SYDVKM.

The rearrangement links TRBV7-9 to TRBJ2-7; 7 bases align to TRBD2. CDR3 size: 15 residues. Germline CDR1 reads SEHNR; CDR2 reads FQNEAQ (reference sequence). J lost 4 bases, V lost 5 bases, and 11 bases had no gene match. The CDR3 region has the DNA TGTGCCAGCAGCAATGGACTAGTGGGAGGATACGAGCAGTACTTC. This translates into CASSNGLVGGYEQYF.

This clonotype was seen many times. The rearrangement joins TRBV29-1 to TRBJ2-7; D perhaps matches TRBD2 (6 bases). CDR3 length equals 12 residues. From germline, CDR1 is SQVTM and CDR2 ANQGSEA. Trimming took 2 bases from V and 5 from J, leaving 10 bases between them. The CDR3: CSVELGGNEQYF. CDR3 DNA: TGCAGCGTTGAATTGGGCGGGAACGAGCAGTACTTC.

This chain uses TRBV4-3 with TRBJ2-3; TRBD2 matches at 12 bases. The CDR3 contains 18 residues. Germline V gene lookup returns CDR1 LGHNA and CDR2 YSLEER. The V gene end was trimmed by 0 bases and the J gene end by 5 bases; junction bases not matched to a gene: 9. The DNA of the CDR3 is TGCGCCAGCAGCCAAGATTCAGGACTAGCGGGGATGATAGATACGCAGTATTTT. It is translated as CASSQDSGLAGMIDTQYF.